These 8 T cell receptor beta chains were sequenced from one sample in a study of radiotherapy plus CTLA-4 blockade in lung cancer. Generated by immunoSEQ multiplex PCR, the TCRdb table keeps only in-frame clones and is missing some. The table shows 39,000 or so clones, with 60% to 75% occurring only once. The source material was peripheral blood, sampled from a patient treated with radiotherapy plus ipilimumab. The receptors shown here come from a human donor with non-small cell lung cancer who had stable disease on radiotherapy plus ipilimumab.

This clone came up once. The CDR3: CASASGTDTEAFF. Here the CDR3 DNA reads TGTGCCAGCGCTTCAGGGACCGACACTGAAGCTTTCTTT. The chain joins TRBV19 to TRBJ1-1; D possibly corresponds to TRBD1 (5 bases). This CDR3 spans 13 amino acids. Trimming removed 9 bases at V and 3 bases at J, with 14 bases between. Germline assignment: CDR1 LNHDA and CDR2 SQIVND (reference sequence).

This chain joins TRBV27 and TRBJ2-5; maybe TRBD2 (7 bases). The CDR3 is 15 residues long. Germline V gives CDR1 MNHEY, CDR2 SMNVEV (reference sequence). V was trimmed by 6 bases and J by 4 bases, leaving 18 bases between them. CDR3 nucleotide sequence: TGTGCCAGCAGGGTCCTCCGGGGAGGGGGAGAGACCCAGTACTTC. Translated: CASRVLRGGGETQYF.

The rearrangement links TRBV27 to TRBJ1-2; D gene ambiguous. Germline V gene sequence: CDR1 MNHEY, CDR2 SMNVEV (reference sequence). The CDR3 extends over 15 amino acids. V was shortened by 5 bases and J by 8 bases, with 21 bases between the two germline ends. CDR3 sequence: CASSAIPDGLQGYTF. The CDR3 coding sequence is TGTGCCAGCAGTGCAATCCCTGATGGGCTCCAGGGCTACACCTTC.

V and J are TRBV11-2 and TRBJ2-2, with TRBD1 matching 11 bases. Trimming at V came to 3 bases and at J to 5 bases, leaving 5 bases not matched to a gene. CDR1 and CDR2 (germline): SGHAT, FQNNGV. This CDR3 region has 16 residues. CDR3 DNA: TGTGCCAGCAGCTTCGGACAGGGGGCGAGGACCGGGGAGCTGTTTTTT. Encoded protein: CASSFGQGARTGELFF.

This chain links TRBV9 with TRBJ1-4; 7 positions agree with TRBD1. With 0 bases clipped from V and 6 bases from J, the junction kept 5 bases outside the gene matches. Germline V gives CDR1 SGDLS, CDR2 YYNGEE. CDR3 size: 15 residues. Here the CDR3 reads CASSVGRGIDEKLFF. The CDR3 DNA is TGTGCCAGCAGCGTAGGCAGGGGGATTGATGAAAAACTGTTTTTT.

The gene calls are TRBV2 and TRBJ2-2; the match to TRBD2 covers 7 bases. The germline V gene has CDR1 SNHLY and CDR2 FYNNEI. V was clipped by 11 bases and J by 5 bases; unmatched bases: 11. This CDR3 region has 14 residues. CDR3 amino acids: CAANPGGITGELFF. For the CDR3, the DNA is TGTGCCGCGAACCCCGGGGGGATTACCGGGGAGCTGTTTTTT.

This clone was seen a single time. CDR3 residues: CASSRDAGRIQPQHF. DNA for the CDR3: TGTGCCAGCAGTCGAGACGCAGGACGGATTCAGCCCCAGCATTTT. The chain couples TRBV28 to TRBJ1-5; D ambiguous. Per germline, CDR1 MDHEN and CDR2 SYDVKM. The CDR3 has 15 amino acids. Trimming pared 5 bases from V and 6 bases from J, leaving 17 bases between.

This chain uses TRBV2 with TRBJ2-6, with D possibly TRBD1 on 6 matching bases. Deletions cut 10 bases from V and 0 bases from J, with 13 bases between. Germline V lookup: CDR1 SNHLY, CDR2 FYNNEI. This CDR3 is built from 15 residues. This CDR3 reads CATKGHNSGANVLTF. CDR3 sequence (DNA): TGTGCCACCAAGGGACACAACTCTGGGGCCAACGTCCTGACTTTC.